This passage covers 14 T cell receptor beta chains from one sample sequenced in a study of cytomegalovirus exposure and HLA in healthy donors. Using immunoSEQ multiplex PCR, the repertoire was profiled, and TCRdb retains in-frame clones only, with some absent. The sample lists fewer than 200,000 clones; under 90% were seen once. The sequenced material came from PBMCs. The receptors derive from a woman aged 18-30 years in good health and CMV-seropositive.

In its sample, this clone was seen once. The chain links TRBV7-9 to TRBJ2-7; TRBD1 matches at 10 bases. Per the germline V gene, CDR1 is SEHNR and CDR2 is FQNEAQ (reference sequence). The ends lost 5 bases at V and 4 bases at J; junction bases unmatched: 5. The CDR3 has 14 amino acids. The CDR3 region is CASSPDRGRYEQYF. Written as DNA, the CDR3 is TGTGCCAGCAGCCCGGACAGGGGGAGGTACGAGCAGTACTTC.

This rearrangement joins TRBV9 to TRBJ2-1; D call uncertain. The CDR3 has 11 residues. CDR1 is SGDLS, CDR2 YYNGEE, per germline. With 4 bases removed from V and 4 bases from J, the gap between germline ends came to 3 bases. CDR3 DNA: TGTGCCAGCAGCCAATACAATGAGCAGTTCTTC. Amino acid sequence: CASSQYNEQFF.

The gene calls are TRBV5-1 and TRBJ1-2; possibly TRBD1 for D (6 bases). This CDR3 spans 14 amino acids. Germline loops: CDR1 SGHRS, CDR2 YFSETQ. Trimming took off 0 bases at V and 5 bases at J, with 11 bases between the two ends. The CDR3 loop reads CASSLEGEKYGYTF. CDR3 DNA: TGCGCCAGCAGCTTGGAGGGGGAGAAATATGGCTACACCTTC.

V and J are TRBV9 and TRBJ2-1, with 8 positions matching TRBD2. V lost 3 bases and J lost 6; bases outside the gene matches: 2. This CDR3 contains 13 residues. Germline lookup yields CDR1 SGDLS and CDR2 YYNGEE. The DNA for the CDR3 is TGTGCCAGCAGCGAGACTAGCGTCAATGAGCAGTTCTTC. Protein product: CASSETSVNEQFF.

Notes on this clone: At one end, the junction sequence differs from germline, possibly due to a read error. The chain employs TRBV7-8 and TRBJ2-1; D possibly corresponds to TRBD2 (6 bases). This CDR3 region has 12 residues. CDR1 SGHVS and CDR2 FQNEAQ come from the germline V gene. The CDR3 sequence: CASSLAYGGLLF. Here the CDR3 DNA reads TGTGCCAGCAGCTTAGCGTACGGGGGTCTACTCTTC.

This clone has just a few counts. The V and J genes are TRBV25-1 and TRBJ1-1; 10 bases agree with TRBD1. The CDR3 covers 15 residues. V lost 3 bases to trimming and J lost 3 bases; unmatched junction nucleotides: 4. Germline CDR1 MGHDK, CDR2 SYGVNS. For the CDR3, the DNA is TGTGCCAGCAGTGACCTCGGACAGGGGGACACTGAAGCTTTCTTT. Amino acid sequence: CASSDLGQGDTEAFF.

This chain uses TRBV19 with TRBJ1-5; perhaps TRBD1 as D (5 bases). This CDR3 spans 14 amino acids. Germline V gives CDR1 LNHDA, CDR2 SQIVND (reference sequence). Between the trimmed V and J ends, which lost 5 bases and 3 bases, there was a span of 11 bases. The CDR3 sequence is CASSAGRINQPQHF. As DNA, the CDR3 is TGTGCCAGTAGTGCGGGACGGATCAATCAGCCCCAGCATTTT.

V and J are TRBV19 and TRBJ1-4; 7 positions match TRBD1. The germline CDR1 and CDR2 sequences are LNHDA and SQIVND (reference sequence). The CDR3 totals 15 residues. The ends lost 6 bases at V and 8 bases at J; junction bases unmatched: 12. In nucleotides, the CDR3 is TGTGCCAGTAGAACCCGCCCTGAGGGGGCCGAAAAACTGTTTTTT. Translated, it gives CASRTRPEGAEKLFF.

The rearrangement joins TRBV11-3 to TRBJ2-1; 10 nucleotides agree with TRBD2. Germline CDR1 and CDR2: SGHNT and YENEEA. This CDR3 comprises 14 residues. J gave up 6 bases and V 5 bases, and 4 bases lay outside the gene matches. The CDR3 sequence is CASSGLAAFNEQFF. The DNA of the CDR3 is TGTGCCAGCAGCGGACTAGCGGCTTTCAATGAGCAGTTCTTC.

The V gene is TRBV11-2, the J gene TRBJ2-3; 8 positions match TRBD2. Germline V gives CDR1 SGHAT, CDR2 FQNNGV. The CDR3 is made up of 17 amino acids. Trimming at V came to 1 base and at J to 3 bases, leaving 9 bases not matched to a gene. The CDR3 region is CASSLVWGLERTDTQYF. The CDR3, as DNA: TGTGCCAGCAGCTTAGTATGGGGACTAGAGAGGACAGATACGCAGTATTTT.

The V call is TRBV11-2, the J call TRBJ2-5; TRBD2 agrees at 7 bases. Unmatched junction bases numbered 15, after V lost 5 bases and J lost 3 bases. There are 17 residues in the CDR3. The germline gives CDR1 SGHAT, CDR2 FQNNGV. In DNA, the CDR3 is TGTGCCAGCAGCCACCCAATCGAGTGGGGGGGGGAAGAGACCCAGTACTTC. This translates into CASSHPIEWGGEETQYF.

The rearrangement uses TRBV7-2 and TRBJ2-3, with D possibly being TRBD2 (5 bases). V was cut by 5 bases and J by 6 bases, with 18 bases left in between. Germline values: CDR1 SGHTA, CDR2 FQGNSA. The CDR3 extends over 15 amino acids. CDR3 sequence: CASSREPRVSDTQYF. The CDR3 region has the DNA TGTGCCAGCAGCCGAGAACCGCGGGTATCGGATACGCAGTATTTT.

This chain links TRBV7-3 with TRBJ2-1; 13 bases fit TRBD2. This CDR3 spans 16 amino acids. CDR1 and CDR2 from the germline V gene are SGHTA and FQGTGA. J was trimmed by 7 bases and V by 5 bases; bases with no gene match: 8. The CDR3 loop reads CASSPTGTSGINEQFF. CDR3 sequence (DNA): TGTGCCAGCAGCCCTACCGGGACTAGCGGGATAAATGAGCAGTTCTTC.

The chain carries TRBV5-4 and TRBJ2-3; D is unclear. This CDR3 is 14 amino acids long. V lost 2 bases and J lost 0, with 7 bases in between. Germline V lookup: CDR1 SGHNT, CDR2 YYREEE (reference sequence). As DNA, the CDR3 is TGTGCCAGCAGCTTCGTTTCTAGCACAGATACGCAGTATTTT. Residues: CASSFVSSTDTQYF.